Shown below are 7 T cell receptor beta chains from a single sample sequenced in a study of blood T cell repertoires in COVID-19 (dated by TCRdb to 2018 to 2020). Receptor amplification or capture employed the immunoSEQ multiplex PCR assay. The immuneACCESS repertoire file appears here via TCRdb, limited to in-frame rearrangements. These files lack a portion of the clones; in checked studies, under half of the deficit traces to unresolved V genes, and the cause of the others is not known. The table for this sample lists around 230,000 clones; about 83% of them were counted only once. In total, the top ten clones hold 8.2% of the sample. Sequencing was done on a sample of peripheral blood. The source of these receptors is a woman in her fifties or sixties with acute or convalescent COVID-19.

The chain employs TRBV12-3 or TRBV12-4 and TRBJ1-5; D is unresolved. This CDR3 spans 12 amino acids. V was trimmed by 1 base and J by 6 bases, leaving 4 bases between them. The CDR3 sequence: CASSLGIQPQHF. In DNA, the CDR3 is TGTGCCAGCAGTTTAGGTATTCAGCCCCAGCATTTT.

This clone was seen only once. The rearrangement links TRBV6-5 to TRBJ1-5; no clear D. The CDR3 is 14 amino acids. V lost 6 bases to trimming and J lost 1 base, with 10 bases between them. Germline V gene sequence: CDR1 MNHEY, CDR2 SVGAGI. CDR3 residues: CASSRGGSNQPQHF. CDR3 sequence (DNA): TGTGCCAGCAGCCGGGGAGGAAGCAATCAGCCCCAGCATTTT.

This rearrangement joins TRBV2 to TRBJ2-2; TRBD1 agrees at 10 bases. Germline V gene sequence: CDR1 SNHLY, CDR2 FYNNEI. The CDR3 totals 15 residues. V trimming: 4 bases; J trimming: 6 bases; junction bases outside the gene matches: 5. CDR3 loop: CASSVGQGIPGELFF. CDR3 coding DNA: TGTGCCAGCAGTGTGGGACAGGGGATCCCCGGGGAGCTGTTTTTT. The full variable domain, with the rest looked up from reference TRBV2 and TRBJ2-2, is EPEVTQTPSHQVTQMGQEVILRCVPISNHLYFYWYRQILGQKVEFLVSFYNNEISEKSEIFDDQFSVERPDGSNFTLKIRSTKLEDSAMYFCASSVGQGIPGELFFGEGSRLTVL.

The rearrangement links TRBV5-1 to TRBJ2-1; D is undetermined. This CDR3 region has 13 residues. Trimming pared 4 bases from V and 8 bases from J, leaving 13 bases between. Germline assignment: CDR1 SGHRS and CDR2 YFSETQ. The CDR3 nucleotides read TGCGCCAGCAGCCCGCCCTTGAGCTATGAGCAGTTCTTC. Translation gives CASSPPLSYEQFF. The whole variable domain, filled in from reference TRBV5-1 and TRBJ2-1, reads KAGVTQTPRYLIKTRGQQVTLSCSPISGHRSVSWYQQTPGQGLQFLFEYFSETQRNKGNFPGRFSGRQFSNSRSEMNVSTLELGDSALYLCASSPPLSYEQFFGPGTRLTVL.

The chain combines TRBV6-5 with TRBJ1-4; 8 bases match TRBD1. The V gene's germline CDR1 is MNHEY and CDR2 SVGAGI. V gave up 6 bases and J gave up 6 bases; unmatched junction bases: 9. CDR3 length: 15 amino acids. CDR3 region: CASRGQGAGDEKLFF. In nucleotides, the CDR3 is TGTGCCAGCAGGGGCCAGGGGGCTGGAGATGAAAAACTGTTTTTT.

The chain carries TRBV1 and TRBJ2-1; TRBD2 was called by the table and not checked on the DNA. TRBV1 is flagged as a pseudogene. The CDR3 totals 17 residues. CDR3 residues: CTSSQDWAGGCGNEQFF. The CDR3 bases are TGCACCAGCAGCCAAGATTGGGCGGGAGGATGTGGCAATGAGCAGTTCTTC.

This chain connects TRBV12-5 to TRBJ2-1; 7 bases fit TRBD2. The CDR3 contains 20 residues. Losses at the gene ends were 0 bases for V and 6 bases for J; bases not matched to a gene: 20. CDR1 is LGHNT and CDR2 is FRNRAP in the germline V gene. The CDR3 nucleotides read TGTGCTAGTGGTTTGGTACTTTATGATGGCGGGAGTAATGCCCTCAATGAGCAGTTCTTC. Translation gives CASGLVLYDGGSNALNEQFF.